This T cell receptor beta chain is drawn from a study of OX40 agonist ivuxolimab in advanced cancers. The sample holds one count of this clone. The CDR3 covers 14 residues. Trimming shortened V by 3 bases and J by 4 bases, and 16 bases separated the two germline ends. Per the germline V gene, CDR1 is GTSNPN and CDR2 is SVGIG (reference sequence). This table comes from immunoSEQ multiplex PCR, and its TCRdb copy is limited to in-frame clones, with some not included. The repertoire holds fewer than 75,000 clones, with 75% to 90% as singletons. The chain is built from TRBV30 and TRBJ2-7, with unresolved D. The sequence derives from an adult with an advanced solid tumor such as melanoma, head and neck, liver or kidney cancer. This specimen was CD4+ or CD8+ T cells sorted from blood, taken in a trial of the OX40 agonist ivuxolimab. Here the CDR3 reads CAWRDPGPTYEQYF. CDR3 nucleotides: TGTGCCTGGAGGGACCCCGGACCGACTTACGAGCAGTACTTC.